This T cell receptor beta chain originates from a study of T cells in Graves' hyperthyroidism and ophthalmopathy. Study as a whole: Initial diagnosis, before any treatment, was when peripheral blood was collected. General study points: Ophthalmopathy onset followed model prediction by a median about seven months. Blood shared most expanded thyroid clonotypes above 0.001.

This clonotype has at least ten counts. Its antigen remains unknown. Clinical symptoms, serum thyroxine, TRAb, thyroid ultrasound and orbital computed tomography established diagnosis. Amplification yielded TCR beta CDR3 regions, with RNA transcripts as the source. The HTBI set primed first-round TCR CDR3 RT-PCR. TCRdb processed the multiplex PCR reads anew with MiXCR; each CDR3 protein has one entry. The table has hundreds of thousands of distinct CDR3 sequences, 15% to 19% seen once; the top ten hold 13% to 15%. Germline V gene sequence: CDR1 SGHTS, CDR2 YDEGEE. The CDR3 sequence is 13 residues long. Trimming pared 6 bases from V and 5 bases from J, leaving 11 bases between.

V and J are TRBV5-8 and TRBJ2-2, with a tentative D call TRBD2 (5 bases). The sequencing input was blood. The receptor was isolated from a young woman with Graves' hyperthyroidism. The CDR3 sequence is CASKRVRTGELFF. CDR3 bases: TGTGCCAGCAAGAGGGTTCGTACCGGGGAGCTGTTTTTT.